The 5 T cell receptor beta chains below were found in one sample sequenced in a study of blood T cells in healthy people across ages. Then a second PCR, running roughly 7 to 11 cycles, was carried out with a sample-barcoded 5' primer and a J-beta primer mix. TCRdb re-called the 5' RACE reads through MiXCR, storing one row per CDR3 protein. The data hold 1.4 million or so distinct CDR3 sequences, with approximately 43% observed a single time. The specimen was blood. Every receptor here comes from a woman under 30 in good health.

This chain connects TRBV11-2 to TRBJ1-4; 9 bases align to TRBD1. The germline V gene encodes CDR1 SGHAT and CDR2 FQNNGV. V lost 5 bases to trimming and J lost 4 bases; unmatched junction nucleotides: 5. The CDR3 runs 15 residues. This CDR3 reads CASSNRQGGNEKLFF. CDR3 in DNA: TGTGCCAGCAGCAACCGACAGGGGGGTAATGAAAAACTGTTTTTT.

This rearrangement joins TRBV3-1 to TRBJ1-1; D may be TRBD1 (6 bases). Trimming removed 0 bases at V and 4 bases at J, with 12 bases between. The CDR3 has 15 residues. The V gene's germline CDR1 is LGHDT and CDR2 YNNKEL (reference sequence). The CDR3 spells CASSQEPGQITEAFF. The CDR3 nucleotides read TGTGCCAGCAGCCAAGAACCGGGACAAATCACTGAAGCTTTCTTT.

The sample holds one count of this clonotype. CDR3 protein: CSGNRGSSYNEQFF. CDR3 nucleotides: TGCAGCGGGAACAGGGGTAGCTCCTACAATGAGCAGTTCTTC. This rearrangement joins TRBV29-1 to TRBJ2-1, with 7 bases fitting TRBD1. From germline, CDR1 is SQVTM and CDR2 ANQGSEA. J lost 0 bases, V lost 7 bases, and 6 bases had no gene match. There are 14 residues in the CDR3.

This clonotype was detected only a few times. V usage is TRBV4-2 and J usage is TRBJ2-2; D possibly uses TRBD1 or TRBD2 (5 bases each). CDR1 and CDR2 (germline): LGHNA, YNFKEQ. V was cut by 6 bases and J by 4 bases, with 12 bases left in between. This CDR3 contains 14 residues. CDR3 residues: CASRREGSTGELFF. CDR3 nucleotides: TGTGCCAGCAGGAGAGAGGGGAGCACCGGGGAGCTGTTTTTT.

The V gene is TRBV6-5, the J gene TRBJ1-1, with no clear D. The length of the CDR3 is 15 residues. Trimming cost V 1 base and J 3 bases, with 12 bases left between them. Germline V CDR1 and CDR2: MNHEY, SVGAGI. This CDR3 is CASSYLRRAYTEAFF. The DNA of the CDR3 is TGTGCCAGCAGTTACTTACGGAGAGCCTACACTGAAGCTTTCTTT.